This T cell receptor (beta chain) derives from a study of response to subunit inactivated influenza vaccine. Study observations and caveats: Authors suggested that a seasonal influenza vaccination recruits few new T cells each time.

Ten or more counts support this clonotype. What it recognizes is unknown. Trimming took off 9 bases at V and 3 bases at J, with 17 bases between the two ends. The CDR3 sequence is 14 residues long. Germline values: CDR1 SGHKS, CDR2 YYEKEE (reference sequence). TCRdb itself ran the RT-PCR reads through MiXCR, one entry per CDR3 protein. The table includes about 480,000 distinct CDR3 sequences, 10% to 11% detected once. The chain is built from TRBV5-5 and TRBJ2-3; D not resolved. The specimen was PBMCs from blood, collected about 40 days after vaccination. The TCR originated in a man aged 45 to 65 who received an inactivated influenza vaccine. The CDR3 nucleotides are TGTGCCACCTTTCTGGCTCCCGGGACAGATACGCAGTATTTT. Translated: CATFLAPGTDTQYF.